This TCR beta chain was identified in a study of blood T cell repertoires in COVID-19. About the research overall: COVID-19 samples collected from the United States, Italy and Spain covered acute and convalescent phases. T cells, B-cell-depleted T cells, or PBMCs supplied cDNA or gDNA.

Germline V CDR1 and CDR2: SGDLS, YYNGEE. The CDR3 runs to 18 residues. Trimming at V came to 0 bases and at J to 2 bases, leaving 4 bases not matched to a gene. Per the authors' pipeline: Researchers report that nucleated cell counts were estimated from reference gene primer amplification. Some clones are missing from TCRdb's copy, which holds only in-frame ones; the method was immunoSEQ multiplex PCR. V, J and clone size reflect that table, while D and trimming were determined from the DNA. The sample consists of around 260,000 clones, over 70% of them appearing once. The sequencing sample was made of peripheral blood. The chain uses TRBV9 and TRBJ2-3; TRBD2 matches 15 bases. The receptor was derived from a woman aged 70-85 years with COVID-19, enrolled during active disease. CDR3 sequence (DNA): TGTGCCAGCAGCGTAGGGGGACTAGCGGGAGGCCCCACAGATACGCAGTATTTT. Translated: CASSVGGLAGGPTDTQYF.